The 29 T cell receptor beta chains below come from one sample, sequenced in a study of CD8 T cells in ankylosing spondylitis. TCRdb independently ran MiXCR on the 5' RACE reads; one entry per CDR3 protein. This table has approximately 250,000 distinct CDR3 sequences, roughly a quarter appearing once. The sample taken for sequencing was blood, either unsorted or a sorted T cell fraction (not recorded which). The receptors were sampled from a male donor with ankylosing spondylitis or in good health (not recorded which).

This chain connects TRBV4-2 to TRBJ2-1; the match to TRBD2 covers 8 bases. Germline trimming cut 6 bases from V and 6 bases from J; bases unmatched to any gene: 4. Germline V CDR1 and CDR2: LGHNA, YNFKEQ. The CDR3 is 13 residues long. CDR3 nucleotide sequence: TGTGCCAGCAGTAGGGCGGGAGGCAATGAGCAGTTCTTC. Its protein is CASSRAGGNEQFF.

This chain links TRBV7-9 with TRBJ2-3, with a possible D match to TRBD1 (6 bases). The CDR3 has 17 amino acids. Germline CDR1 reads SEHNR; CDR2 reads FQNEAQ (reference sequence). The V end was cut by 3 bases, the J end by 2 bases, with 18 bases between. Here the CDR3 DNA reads TGTGCCAGCAGCTTTGTCCTTATATACAGGGACACAGATACGCAGTATTTT. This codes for CASSFVLIYRDTDTQYF.

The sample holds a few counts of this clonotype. CDR3 in DNA: TGCAGTGCTAGAGATGTAGCGGGGGACTACGAGCAGTACTTC. Protein: CSARDVAGDYEQYF. The chain recombines TRBV20-1 with TRBJ2-7, with 9 bases that match TRBD2. The length of the CDR3 is 14 residues. Germline trimming cut 0 bases from V and 3 bases from J; bases unmatched to any gene: 3. Germline loops: CDR1 DFQATT, CDR2 SNEGSKA (reference sequence).

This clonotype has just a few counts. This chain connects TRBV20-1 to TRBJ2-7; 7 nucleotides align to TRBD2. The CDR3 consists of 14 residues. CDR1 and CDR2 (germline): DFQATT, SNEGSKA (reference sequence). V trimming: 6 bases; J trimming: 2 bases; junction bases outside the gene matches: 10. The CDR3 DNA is TGCAGTGCGAGAAAAGCGGGGAACACCTACGAGCAGTACTTC. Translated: CSARKAGNTYEQYF.

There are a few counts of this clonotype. The CDR3 loop is CASSPGGTKNIQYF. CDR3 sequence (DNA): TGTGCCAGCAGCCCAGGTGGGACCAAAAACATTCAGTACTTC. The chain recombines TRBV3-1 with TRBJ2-4, with D uncertain. V was pared by 4 bases and J by 2 bases, with 9 bases between. The V gene's germline CDR1 is LGHDT and CDR2 YNNKEL (reference sequence). The CDR3 length is 14 residues.

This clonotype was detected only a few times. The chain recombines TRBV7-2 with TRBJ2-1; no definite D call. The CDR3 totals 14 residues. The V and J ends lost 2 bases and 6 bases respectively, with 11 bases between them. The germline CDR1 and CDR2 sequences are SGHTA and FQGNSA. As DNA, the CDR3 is TGTGCCAGCAGCTTAAATCGCCGAAGCAATGAGCAGTTCTTC. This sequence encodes CASSLNRRSNEQFF.

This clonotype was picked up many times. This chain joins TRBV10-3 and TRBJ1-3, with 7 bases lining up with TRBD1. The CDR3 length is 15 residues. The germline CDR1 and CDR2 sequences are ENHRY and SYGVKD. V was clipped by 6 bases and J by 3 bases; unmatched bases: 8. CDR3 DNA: TGTGCCATCAGCCTACAGGGGTCTCGTGGAAACACCATATATTTT. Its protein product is CAISLQGSRGNTIYF.

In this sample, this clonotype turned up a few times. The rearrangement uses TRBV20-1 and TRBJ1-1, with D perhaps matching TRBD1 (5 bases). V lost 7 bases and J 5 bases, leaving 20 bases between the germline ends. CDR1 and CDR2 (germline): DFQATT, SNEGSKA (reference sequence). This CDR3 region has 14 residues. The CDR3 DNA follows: TGCAGTGTCGGGGGGACCTACCGAGCAACTGAAGCTTTCTTT. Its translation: CSVGGTYRATEAFF.

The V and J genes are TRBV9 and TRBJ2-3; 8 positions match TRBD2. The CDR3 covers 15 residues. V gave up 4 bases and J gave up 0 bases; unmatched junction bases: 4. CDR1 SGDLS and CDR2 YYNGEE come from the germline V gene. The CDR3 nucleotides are TGTGCCAGCAGCACTAGCGGCCATAGCACAGATACGCAGTATTTT. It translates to CASSTSGHSTDTQYF.

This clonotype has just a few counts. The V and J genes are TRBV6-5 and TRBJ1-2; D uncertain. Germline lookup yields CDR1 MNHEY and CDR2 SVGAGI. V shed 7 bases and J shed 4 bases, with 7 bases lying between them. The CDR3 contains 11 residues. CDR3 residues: CASKTLYGYTF. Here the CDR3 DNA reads TGTGCCAGCAAAACCCTCTATGGCTACACCTTC.

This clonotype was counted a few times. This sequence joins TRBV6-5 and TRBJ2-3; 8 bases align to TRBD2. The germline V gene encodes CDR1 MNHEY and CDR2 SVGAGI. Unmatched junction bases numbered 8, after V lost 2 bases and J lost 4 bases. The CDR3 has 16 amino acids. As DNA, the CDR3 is TGTGCCAGCAGTTACGGGCGGGGGGCGAGGGCAGATACGCAGTATTTT. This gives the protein CASSYGRGARADTQYF.

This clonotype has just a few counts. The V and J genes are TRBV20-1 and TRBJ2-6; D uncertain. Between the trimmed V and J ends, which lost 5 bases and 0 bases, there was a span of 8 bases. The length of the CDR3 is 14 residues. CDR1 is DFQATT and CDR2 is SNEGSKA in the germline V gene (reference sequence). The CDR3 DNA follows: TGCAGTGCTCCCCTGATCTCTGGGGCCAACGTCCTGACTTTC. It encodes CSAPLISGANVLTF.

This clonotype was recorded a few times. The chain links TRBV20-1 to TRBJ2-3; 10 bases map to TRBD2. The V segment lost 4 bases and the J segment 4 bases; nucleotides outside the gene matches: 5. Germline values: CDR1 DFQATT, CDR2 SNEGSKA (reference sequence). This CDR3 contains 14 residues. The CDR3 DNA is TGCAGTGCTATAGCGGGGGGTCGAGCAGATACGCAGTATTTT. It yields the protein CSAIAGGRADTQYF.

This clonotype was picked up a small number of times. CDR3 bases: TGTGCCATCAGCCTGACTAGCGGGGGGGGCGGGCAGTACTTC. Protein product: CAISLTSGGGGQYF. V gene TRBV10-3 combines with J gene TRBJ2-7; 14 nucleotides align to TRBD2. This CDR3 has 14 residues. Germline lookup yields CDR1 ENHRY and CDR2 SYGVKD. V lost 6 bases to trimming and J lost 9 bases; unmatched junction nucleotides: 7.

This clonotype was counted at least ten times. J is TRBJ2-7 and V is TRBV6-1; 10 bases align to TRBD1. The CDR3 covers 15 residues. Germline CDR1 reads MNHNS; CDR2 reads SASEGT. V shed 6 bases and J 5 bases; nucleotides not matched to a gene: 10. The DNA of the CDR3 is TGTGCCAGCAGCTCACCGGGACAGGGGTTCGACGAGCAGTACTTC. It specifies CASSSPGQGFDEQYF.

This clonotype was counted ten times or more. The CDR3 here is CASSSRDRFYEQYF. CDR3 nucleotide sequence: TGTGCCAGCAGTTCCCGGGACAGGTTCTACGAGCAGTACTTC. The chain combines TRBV7-9 with TRBJ2-7, with 8 bases fitting TRBD1. Trimming took 6 bases from V and 3 from J; bases not matched to a gene: 7. Germline-derived CDR1 and CDR2 are SEHNR and FQNEAQ (reference sequence). The CDR3 runs to 14 residues.

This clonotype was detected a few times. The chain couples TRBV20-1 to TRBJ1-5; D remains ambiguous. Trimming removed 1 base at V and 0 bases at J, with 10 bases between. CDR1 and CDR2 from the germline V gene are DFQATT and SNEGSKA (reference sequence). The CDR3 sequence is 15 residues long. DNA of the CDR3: TGCAGTGCTAGAGGATTGGGAAATAGCAATCAGCCCCAGCATTTT. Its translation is CSARGLGNSNQPQHF.

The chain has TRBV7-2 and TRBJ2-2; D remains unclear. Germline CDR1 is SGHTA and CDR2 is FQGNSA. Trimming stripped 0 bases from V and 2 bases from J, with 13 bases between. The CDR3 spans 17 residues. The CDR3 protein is CASSLAGSSTNTGELFF. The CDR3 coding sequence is TGTGCCAGCAGCTTAGCGGGGTCTTCCACTAACACCGGGGAGCTGTTTTTT.

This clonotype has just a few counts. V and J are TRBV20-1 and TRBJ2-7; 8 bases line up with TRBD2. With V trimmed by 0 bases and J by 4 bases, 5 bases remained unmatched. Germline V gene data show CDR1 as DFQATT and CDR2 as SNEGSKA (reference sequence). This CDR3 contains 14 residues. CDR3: CSARDRERGYEQYF. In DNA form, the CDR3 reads TGCAGTGCTAGAGATCGGGAGCGGGGGTACGAGCAGTACTTC.

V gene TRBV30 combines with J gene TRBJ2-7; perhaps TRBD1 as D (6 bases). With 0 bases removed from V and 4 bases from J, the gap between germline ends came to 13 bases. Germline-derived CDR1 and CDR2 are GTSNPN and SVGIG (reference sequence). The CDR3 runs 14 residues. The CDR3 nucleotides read TGTGCCTGGAGTGTAGGGGGTACGGGGTACGAGCAGTACTTC. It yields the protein CAWSVGGTGYEQYF.

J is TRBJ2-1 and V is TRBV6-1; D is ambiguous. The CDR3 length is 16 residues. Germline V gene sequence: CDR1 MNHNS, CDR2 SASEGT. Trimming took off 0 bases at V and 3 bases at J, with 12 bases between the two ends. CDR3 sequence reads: CASSEARAHYYNEQFF. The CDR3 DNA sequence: TGTGCCAGCAGTGAAGCGCGAGCGCACTACTACAATGAGCAGTTCTTC.

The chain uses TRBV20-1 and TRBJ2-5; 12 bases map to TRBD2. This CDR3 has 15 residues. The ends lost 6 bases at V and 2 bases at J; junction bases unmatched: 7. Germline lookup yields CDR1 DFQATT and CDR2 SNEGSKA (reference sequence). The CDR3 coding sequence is TGCAGTGCACGAACTAGCGGGGGGCCTCAAGAGACCCAGTACTTC. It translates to CSARTSGGPQETQYF.

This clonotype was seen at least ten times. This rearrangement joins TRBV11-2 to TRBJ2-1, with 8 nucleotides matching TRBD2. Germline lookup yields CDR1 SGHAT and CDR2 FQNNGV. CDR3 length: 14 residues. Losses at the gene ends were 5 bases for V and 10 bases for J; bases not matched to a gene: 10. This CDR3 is CASSRTSPFGEQFF. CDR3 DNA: TGTGCCAGCAGCCGGACTAGCCCCTTTGGGGAGCAGTTCTTC.

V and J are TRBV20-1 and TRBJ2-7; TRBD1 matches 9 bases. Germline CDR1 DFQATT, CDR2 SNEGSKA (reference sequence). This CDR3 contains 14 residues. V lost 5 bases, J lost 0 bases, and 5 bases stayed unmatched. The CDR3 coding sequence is TGCAGTGCTTCCGGACAGGGGAGCTCCTACGAGCAGTACTTC. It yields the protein CSASGQGSSYEQYF.

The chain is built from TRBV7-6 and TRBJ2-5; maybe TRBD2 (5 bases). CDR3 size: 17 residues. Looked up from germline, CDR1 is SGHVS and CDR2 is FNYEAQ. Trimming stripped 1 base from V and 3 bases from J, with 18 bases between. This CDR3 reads CASSLEGRVRRKETQYF. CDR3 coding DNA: TGTGCCAGCAGCTTAGAGGGTAGGGTACGGAGGAAAGAGACCCAGTACTTC.

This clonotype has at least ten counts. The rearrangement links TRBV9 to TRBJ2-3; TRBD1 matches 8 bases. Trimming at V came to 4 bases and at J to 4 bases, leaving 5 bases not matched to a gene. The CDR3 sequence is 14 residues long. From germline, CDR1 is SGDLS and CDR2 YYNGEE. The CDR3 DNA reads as TGTGCCAGCAGCCTGGGACAGGTGGCAGATACGCAGTATTTT. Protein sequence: CASSLGQVADTQYF.

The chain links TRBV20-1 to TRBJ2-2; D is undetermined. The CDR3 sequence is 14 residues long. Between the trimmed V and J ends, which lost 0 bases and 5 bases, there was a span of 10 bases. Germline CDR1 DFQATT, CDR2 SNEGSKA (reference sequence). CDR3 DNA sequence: TGCAGTGCTAGAGACCGTCCCCGGACCGGGGAGCTGTTTTTT. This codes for CSARDRPRTGELFF.

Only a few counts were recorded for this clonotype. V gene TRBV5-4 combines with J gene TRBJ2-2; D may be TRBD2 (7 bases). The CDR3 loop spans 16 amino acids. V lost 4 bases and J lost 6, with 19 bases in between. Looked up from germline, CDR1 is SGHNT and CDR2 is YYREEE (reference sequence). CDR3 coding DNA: TGTGCCAGCAGCCCCCTAGGGGGGGGCGCGCCCGGGGAGCTGTTTTTT. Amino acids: CASSPLGGGAPGELFF.

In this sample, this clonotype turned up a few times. CDR3 amino acids: CASGKATNEKLFF. The CDR3 DNA sequence: TGTGCCAGCGGCAAGGCAACTAATGAAAAACTGTTTTTT. The rearrangement joins TRBV12-3 or TRBV12-4 to TRBJ1-4, with D unresolved. The CDR3 totals 13 residues. V lost 8 bases and J 0 bases, leaving 7 bases between the germline ends.